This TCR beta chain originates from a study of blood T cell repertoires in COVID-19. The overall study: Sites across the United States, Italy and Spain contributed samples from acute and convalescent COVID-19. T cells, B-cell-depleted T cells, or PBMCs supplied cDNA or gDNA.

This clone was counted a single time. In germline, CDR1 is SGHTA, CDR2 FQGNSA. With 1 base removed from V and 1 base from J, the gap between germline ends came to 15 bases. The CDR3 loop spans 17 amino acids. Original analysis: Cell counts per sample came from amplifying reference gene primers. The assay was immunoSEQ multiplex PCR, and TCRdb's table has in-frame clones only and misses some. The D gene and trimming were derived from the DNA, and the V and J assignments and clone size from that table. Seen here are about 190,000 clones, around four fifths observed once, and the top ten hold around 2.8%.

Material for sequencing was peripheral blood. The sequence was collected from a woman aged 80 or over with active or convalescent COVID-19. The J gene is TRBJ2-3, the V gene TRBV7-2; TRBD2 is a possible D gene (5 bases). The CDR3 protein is CASSLVAPGSGTDTQYF. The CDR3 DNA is TGTGCCAGCAGCTTAGTAGCCCCGGGATCCGGCACAGATACGCAGTATTTT. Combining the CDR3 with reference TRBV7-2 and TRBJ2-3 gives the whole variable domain GAGVSQSPSNKVTEKGKDVELRCDPISGHTALYWYRQSLGQGLEFLIYFQGNSAPDKSGLPSDRFSAERTGGSVSTLTIQRTQQEDSAVYLCASSLVAPGSGTDTQYFGPGTRLTVL.